A selection of T cell receptor beta chains follows, all from one sample in a study of human T cells and chemical hapten exposure. TCRdb reprocessed the RACE reads via MiXCR and lists one record per CDR3 protein. The top ten clones hold 2% to 3% of a sample with roughly 380,000 distinct CDR3 sequences, approximately 5% of them seen once. This specimen was whole blood, taken in connection with sensitization to the hapten diphenylcyclopropenone (DPC). All receptors derive from a woman in her fifties or sixties with alopecia areata. Some clones in this sample may be carry-over from other donors' samples. Each CDR3 is given with its conserved first and last residue. A D gene is named only where the DNA matches it firmly. The size of a clone is reported for some rows only, either as once, few or many, or as a class for expanded clones.

clone_size,d_call,v_call,j_call,cdr3_aa,cdr3_nt
many,.,TRBV5-1,TRBJ2-5,CASSLRPVGDQETQYF,TGCGCCAGCAGCTTGCGCCCGGTTGGGGATCAAGAGACCCAGTACTTC
.,TRBD1,TRBV5-1,TRBJ2-1,CASSLEPGQGAYNEQFF,TGCGCCAGCAGCTTGGAGCCGGGACAGGGGGCCTACAATGAGCAGTTCTTC
few,.,TRBV6-1,TRBJ2-7,CASSEYRYEQYF,TGTGCCAGCAGTGAATACCGCTACGAGCAGTACTTC
many,.,TRBV29-1,TRBJ1-1,CSVEYGVGAFF,TGCAGCGTTGAATATGGGGTAGGTGCTTTCTTT
many,.,TRBV9,TRBJ1-1,CASRSVMPGTMNTEAFF,TGTGCCAGCAGGTCCGTAATGCCGGGTACCATGAACACTGAAGCTTTCTTT
few,TRBD2,TRBV12-3/TRBV12-4,TRBJ2-5,CASSLAGGSGTQYF,TGTGCCAGCAGTTTAGCCGGGGGGTCGGGCACCCAGTACTTC
few,TRBD2,TRBV20-1,TRBJ2-1,CSARDGLAGYNEQFF,TGCAGTGCTAGAGATGGTCTAGCGGGGTACAATGAGCAGTTCTTC
few,.,TRBV5-1,TRBJ2-5,CASSLVYRAETQYF,TGCGCCAGCAGCTTGGTATACCGGGCGGAGACCCAGTACTTC
.,TRBD1,TRBV7-2,TRBJ1-3,CASSRDRVDTIYF,TGTGCCAGCAGTAGGGACAGGGTGGACACCATATATTTT
few,.,TRBV5-1,TRBJ1-1,CASSLEDGYTEAFF,TGCGCCAGCAGCTTGGAGGACGGCTACACTGAAGCTTTCTTT
many,TRBD1,TRBV5-6,TRBJ1-2,CASSLGQGYDGYTF,TGTGCCAGCAGCTTGGGACAGGGGTACGATGGCTACACCTTC
.,.,TRBV12-3/TRBV12-4,TRBJ2-1,CASSTGTGILEGEQFF,TGTGCCAGCAGTACCGGGACTGGGATCTTAGAGGGTGAGCAGTTCTTC
many,.,TRBV5-6,TRBJ2-1,CASSPGVGPSYNEQFF,TGTGCCAGCAGCCCTGGAGTGGGGCCCTCCTACAATGAGCAGTTCTTC
few,.,TRBV12-3/TRBV12-4,TRBJ1-4,CASSLGSNNEKLFF,TGTGCCAGCAGTTTAGGGAGTAACAATGAAAAACTGTTTTTT
many,TRBD1,TRBV4-1,TRBJ1-1,CASSQDKGANTEAFF,TGCGCCAGCAGCCAAGATAAGGGGGCGAACACTGAAGCTTTCTTT
many,.,TRBV4-1,TRBJ1-3,CASSKNGNTIYF,TGCGCCAGCAGCAAGAACGGAAACACCATATATTTT
many,TRBD2,TRBV3-1,TRBJ2-3,CASSRTSGGPKNTDTQYF,TGTGCCAGCAGCCGGACTAGCGGGGGACCCAAGAACACAGATACGCAGTATTTT
many,.,TRBV5-1,TRBJ1-2,CASSLAGQASGYTF,TGCGCCAGCAGCTTGGCCGGGCAGGCAAGCGGCTACACCTTC
many,.,TRBV20-1,TRBJ1-5,CSASGGDWGLGNQPQHF,TGCAGTGCTTCCGGGGGAGACTGGGGGCTGGGCAATCAGCCCCAGCATTTT
few,.,TRBV28,TRBJ2-5,CASSWGNPQETQYF,TGTGCCAGCAGTTGGGGGAACCCACAAGAGACCCAGTACTTC
.,TRBD2,TRBV2,TRBJ2-2,CAGGLAGANTGELFF,TGTGCCGGGGGACTAGCGGGGGCGAACACCGGGGAGCTGTTTTTT
.,.,TRBV29-1,TRBJ1-1,CSVEIRSDTEAFF,TGCAGCGTTGAAATTCGGAGTGACACTGAAGCTTTCTTT
few,TRBD1,TRBV9,TRBJ1-5,CASSVDGGTGKPQHF,TGTGCCAGCAGCGTAGATGGAGGGACAGGGAAGCCCCAGCATTTT
many,.,TRBV28,TRBJ2-6,CASSLGGSGANVLTF,TGTGCCAGCAGCTTAGGGGGATCTGGGGCCAACGTCCTGACTTTC
once,.,TRBV30,TRBJ1-2,CAWSVRQGKTGYTF,TGTGCCTGGAGTGTTCGGCAGGGAAAGACTGGCTACACCTTC
few,.,TRBV10-2,TRBJ1-1,CASSLKTDAGEAFF,TGCGCCAGCAGCCTTAAGACCGACGCGGGTGAAGCTTTCTTT
.,.,TRBV2,TRBJ1-4,CASRGTLVTNEKLFF,TGTGCCAGCAGAGGGACATTAGTAACTAATGAAAAACTGTTTTTT
many,TRBD2,TRBV28,TRBJ2-1,CASSLMGASGNSYNEQFF,TGTGCCAGCAGTTTAATGGGGGCTAGCGGGAACTCCTACAATGAGCAGTTCTTC
many,TRBD1,TRBV29-1,TRBJ2-5,CSAPGQGQETQYF,TGCAGCGCTCCGGGACAGGGCCAAGAGACCCAGTACTTC
.,.,TRBV18,TRBJ1-5,CASSPPAGIQHF,TGTGCCAGCTCACCACCGGCAGGGATCCAGCATTTT
many,.,TRBV29-1,TRBJ1-1,CSVDQGMNTEAFF,TGCAGCGTTGATCAGGGAATGAACACTGAAGCTTTCTTT
many,.,TRBV12-3/TRBV12-4,TRBJ2-6,CASSFSGSRAGANVLTF,TGTGCCAGCAGTTTCTCAGGCAGCAGAGCTGGGGCCAACGTCCTGACTTTC
few,TRBD1,TRBV7-9,TRBJ1-1,CASSLGGGRTEAFF,TGTGCCAGCAGCTTAGGAGGGGGCAGAACTGAAGCTTTCTTT
few,TRBD1,TRBV6-5,TRBJ2-7,CASSLQGAAYEQYF,TGTGCCAGCAGTCTACAGGGGGCTGCCTACGAGCAGTACTTC
.,TRBD1,TRBV29-1,TRBJ1-1,CSVPGQGARIMTEAFF,TGCAGCGTTCCCGGACAGGGGGCTAGGATCATGACTGAAGCTTTCTTT
few,.,TRBV5-1,TRBJ1-1,CASSLADGTEAFF,TGCGCCAGCAGCTTGGCCGATGGGACTGAAGCTTTCTTT
few,TRBD1,TRBV27,TRBJ2-7,CASSTRTGVNEQYF,TGTGCCAGCAGTACCCGGACAGGGGTCAACGAGCAGTACTTC
many,.,TRBV10-3,TRBJ2-6,CAISWGNRAGANVLTF,TGTGCCATCAGCTGGGGGAACAGGGCTGGGGCCAACGTCCTGACTTTC
many,.,TRBV27,TRBJ1-1,CASSSLGSTEAFF,TGTGCCAGCAGTTCTCTAGGAAGCACTGAAGCTTTCTTT
many,.,TRBV20-1,TRBJ2-7,CSARTAGRSPEQYF,TGCAGTGCTAGAACCGCGGGGAGGTCCCCCGAGCAGTACTTC
.,TRBD2,TRBV7-9,TRBJ2-1,CASSSTSGGDEQFF,TGTGCCAGCAGCTCCACGAGCGGGGGGGATGAGCAGTTCTTC
.,.,TRBV5-6,TRBJ2-4,CASSLWRRTNIQYF,TGTGCCAGCAGCTTGTGGAGGCGGACAAACATTCAGTACTTC
few,.,TRBV12-2,TRBJ1-2,CASRNRAGTYGYTF,TGTGCAAGTCGAAACAGGGCAGGGACTTATGGCTACACCTTC
many,.,TRBV12-3/TRBV12-4,TRBJ2-7,CASSPGGPSHEQYF,TGTGCCAGCAGTCCCGGAGGGCCCTCCCACGAGCAGTACTTC
few,.,TRBV29-1,TRBJ1-1,CSVNWPNTEAFF,TGCAGCGTTAATTGGCCGAACACTGAAGCTTTCTTT
many,.,TRBV6-1,TRBJ2-5,CATLRGETQYF,TGTGCCACTCTTAGGGGGGAGACCCAGTACTTC
many,.,TRBV28,TRBJ2-7,CASAYPYYEQYF,TGTGCAAGCGCCTATCCTTACTACGAGCAGTACTTC
many,.,TRBV2,TRBJ2-3,CASSEQQGSVGDTQYF,TGTGCCAGCAGTGAACAACAGGGTTCGGTGGGAGATACGCAGTATTTT
.,TRBD1,TRBV20-1,TRBJ1-1,CSARVPGTGDTEAFF,TGCAGTGCTAGAGTCCCCGGGACAGGGGACACTGAAGCTTTCTTT
many,.,TRBV7-2,TRBJ2-2,CASSPPLATGELFF,TGTGCCAGCAGCCCGCCCCTGGCCACCGGGGAGCTGTTTTTT
few,.,TRBV27,TRBJ1-5,CASSLKGYQPQHF,TGTGCCAGCAGTTTAAAGGGGTATCAGCCCCAGCATTTT
many,TRBD1,TRBV12-3/TRBV12-4,TRBJ1-4,CASSFSDRAKKKLFF,TGTGCCAGCAGTTTCTCGGACAGGGCGAAAAAAAAACTGTTTTTT
.,.,TRBV1,TRBJ2-5,CTSSQENTSGTHKETQYF,TGCACCAGCAGCCAAGAAAACACCTCCGGGACACATAAGGAGACCCAGTACTTC